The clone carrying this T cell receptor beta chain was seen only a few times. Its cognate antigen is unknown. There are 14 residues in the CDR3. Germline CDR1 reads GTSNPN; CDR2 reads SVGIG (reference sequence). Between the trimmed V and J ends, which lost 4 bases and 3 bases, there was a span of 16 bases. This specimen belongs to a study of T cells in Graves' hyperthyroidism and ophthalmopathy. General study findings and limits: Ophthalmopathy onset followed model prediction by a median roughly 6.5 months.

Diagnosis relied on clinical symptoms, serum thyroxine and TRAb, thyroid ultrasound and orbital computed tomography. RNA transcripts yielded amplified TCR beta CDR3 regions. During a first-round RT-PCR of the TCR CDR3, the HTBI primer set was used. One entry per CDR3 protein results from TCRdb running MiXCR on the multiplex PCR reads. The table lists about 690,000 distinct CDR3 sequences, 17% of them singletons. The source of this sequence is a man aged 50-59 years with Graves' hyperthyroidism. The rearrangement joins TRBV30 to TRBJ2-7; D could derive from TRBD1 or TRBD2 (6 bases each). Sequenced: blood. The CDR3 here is CAWNLRGVVYEQYF. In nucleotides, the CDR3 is TGTGCCTGGAATTTGAGGGGGGTGGTCTACGAGCAGTACTTC.